These 20 T cell receptor beta chains share one sample of origin, sequenced in a study of blood T cell repertoires in COVID-19. The data were produced by immunoSEQ multiplex PCR, yet TCRdb's version contains in-frame clones alone and is incomplete. This sample has a few hundred thousand clones, with about 90% found just once. Sequencing used PBMCs or T cells enriched from blood (not recorded which). Receptor source: a young man who had recovered from COVID-19.

The J gene is TRBJ1-5, the V gene TRBV7-9; D uncertain. This CDR3 comprises 13 residues. V gave up 1 base and J gave up 4 bases, with 5 bases separating them. Germline assignment: CDR1 SEHNR and CDR2 FQNEAQ (reference sequence). CDR3 residues: CASSLGRNQPQHF. In DNA, the CDR3 is TGTGCCAGCAGCTTAGGCAGGAATCAGCCCCAGCATTTT.

This chain uses TRBV6-7 with TRBJ1-2; 9 bases are shared with TRBD1. TRBV6-7 is noted as an ORF with a role that remains uncertain. V trimming: 7 bases; J trimming: 2 bases; junction bases outside the gene matches: 8. The CDR3 is 15 residues long. CDR3 region: CASTEGTGLNYGYTF. CDR3 nucleotide sequence: TGTGCCAGCACCGAAGGGACAGGGCTGAACTATGGCTACACCTTC.

The chain links TRBV14 to TRBJ1-6; no clear D gene. The V end lost 0 bases, the J end lost 6 bases, and 9 bases lay between the germline ends. Per germline, CDR1 SGHDN and CDR2 FVKESK. CDR3 size: 15 residues. The CDR3 is CASSQDQVPNSPLHF. The CDR3, as DNA: TGTGCCAGCAGCCAAGATCAGGTTCCTAATTCACCCCTCCACTTT.

The CDR3 region has the DNA TGTGCCAGCTCACCACCTAATTCGGACGGGAGCTACGAGCAGTACTTC. Amino acid sequence: CASSPPNSDGSYEQYF. The V gene is TRBV18, the J gene TRBJ2-7; possibly TRBD2 for D (6 bases). This CDR3 comprises 16 residues. CDR1 is KGHSH and CDR2 is LQKENI in the germline V gene. V dropped 0 bases and J dropped 3 bases, with 15 bases sitting between them.

The CDR3 loop is CASQADRGTGYTF. The CDR3 DNA sequence: TGTGCCAGTCAGGCGGACAGGGGGACGGGCTACACCTTC. The chain is built from TRBV19 and TRBJ1-2, with TRBD1 matching over 10 bases. Germline V gene sequence: CDR1 LNHDA, CDR2 SQIVND (reference sequence). V lost 8 bases and J lost 8; bases outside the gene matches: 8. There are 13 residues in the CDR3.

V gene TRBV6-5 combines with J gene TRBJ1-1, with D unresolved. V was cut by 7 bases and J by 2 bases, with 11 bases left in between. Germline V gene lookup returns CDR1 MNHEY and CDR2 SVGAGI. The CDR3 has 13 residues. For the CDR3, the DNA is TGTGCCAGCACAGGCACTCTCAACACTGAAGCTTTCTTT. It encodes CASTGTLNTEAFF.

The chain joins TRBV6-2 or TRBV6-3 to TRBJ2-7; possible D gene TRBD2, 5 bases. The CDR3 is made up of 15 amino acids. V was cut by 2 bases and J by 6 bases, with 17 bases left in between. Germline V gives CDR1 MNHEY, CDR2 SVGEGT. DNA for the CDR3: TGTGCCAGCAGTTACCTGAGCGGTTCATGGGGCGAGCAGTACTTC. Encoded protein: CASSYLSGSWGEQYF.

CDR3 sequence reads: CASSRGGNTGELFF. CDR3 in DNA: TGTGCCAGCAGCCGCGGAGGGAACACCGGGGAGCTGTTTTTT. This chain uses TRBV7-8 with TRBJ2-2; D perhaps matches TRBD2 (5 bases). The CDR3 contains 14 residues. CDR1 and CDR2 from the germline V gene are SGHVS and FQNEAQ. Trimming removed 5 bases from V and 1 base from J, with 8 bases in between.

The chain is built from TRBV25-1 and TRBJ1-6; D gene ambiguous. Trimming took off 5 bases at V and 0 bases at J, with 11 bases between the two ends. The CDR3 has 16 residues. Germline CDR1 and CDR2: MGHDK and SYGVNS. In DNA form, the CDR3 reads TGTGCCAGCAGTTCAGGAATCAGCTCCTATAATTCACCCCTCCACTTT. Translated, it gives CASSSGISSYNSPLHF.

This clone appeared a few times. This chain links TRBV5-1 with TRBJ2-1, with TRBD2 matching over 7 bases. The V gene end was trimmed by 4 bases and the J gene end by 2 bases; junction bases not matched to a gene: 9. Per the germline V gene, CDR1 is SGHRS and CDR2 is YFSETQ. The CDR3 covers 16 residues. The CDR3 loop is CASSAQGRGTYNEQFF. DNA of the CDR3: TGCGCCAGCAGCGCTCAAGGGCGGGGGACCTACAATGAGCAGTTCTTC.

In DNA form, the CDR3 reads TGTGCCAGCGGGCGGACAGGGAGGGGGAACTATGGCTACACCTTC. It codes for CASGRTGRGNYGYTF. The chain carries TRBV2 and TRBJ1-2; 8 nucleotides agree with TRBD1. Germline V gene lookup returns CDR1 SNHLY and CDR2 FYNNEI. V lost 8 bases to trimming and J lost 2 bases; unmatched junction nucleotides: 10. CDR3 size: 15 residues.

This clone was picked up one time. The rearrangement uses TRBV3-1 (or the pseudogene TRBV3-2) and TRBJ1-1; D might be TRBD1 (5 bases). Germline lookup yields CDR1 LGHDT and CDR2 YNNKEL (reference sequence). The CDR3 consists of 13 residues. The ends were cut back, 10 bases at V and 4 bases at J, with 16 bases in the middle. The CDR3 here is CATRRGVSTEAFF. CDR3 sequence (DNA): TGTGCCACAAGACGGGGGGTTAGCACTGAAGCTTTCTTT.

V usage is TRBV19 and J usage is TRBJ1-1; D gene uncertain. The CDR3 consists of 14 residues. Germline V CDR1 and CDR2: LNHDA, SQIVND (reference sequence). The germline V and J ends were trimmed by 2 bases and 8 bases, with 15 bases remaining between them. Written as DNA, the CDR3 is TGTGCCAGTAGTATAAGGAGTTTGACCCTAGAAGCTTTCTTT. As protein: CASSIRSLTLEAFF.

The chain recombines TRBV9 with TRBJ1-1, with 7 bases aligning to TRBD1. This CDR3 has 13 amino acids. In germline, CDR1 is SGDLS, CDR2 YYNGEE. J gave up 6 bases and V 0 bases, and 2 bases lay outside the gene matches. CDR3 sequence: CASSVETGAEAFF. CDR3 DNA: TGTGCCAGCAGCGTAGAAACAGGGGCTGAAGCTTTCTTT.

This CDR3 is CASSLGQGNQPQHF. CDR3 sequence (DNA): TGTGCCAGCTCACTCGGACAGGGGAATCAGCCCCAGCATTTT. The chain couples TRBV18 to TRBJ1-5; TRBD1 aligns across 9 bases. V trimming: 4 bases; J trimming: 4 bases; junction bases outside the gene matches: 2. CDR1 is KGHSH and CDR2 is LQKENI in the germline V gene. CDR3 size: 14 residues.

The chain uses TRBV30 and TRBJ2-7; a possible D gene is TRBD2 (6 bases). V lost 0 bases and J lost 4, with 13 bases in between. Germline CDR1 GTSNPN, CDR2 SVGIG (reference sequence). The CDR3 consists of 14 residues. CDR3 DNA: TGTGCCTGGAGTGTAGGCGGGATGGATTACGAGCAGTACTTC. Its translation: CAWSVGGMDYEQYF.

This rearrangement joins TRBV7-9 to TRBJ1-1; unclear D gene. Deletions cut 2 bases from V and 0 bases from J, with 7 bases between. The CDR3 contains 14 residues. CDR1 and CDR2 from the germline V gene are SEHNR and FQNEAQ (reference sequence). The CDR3 protein is CASSLQFMNTEAFF. In nucleotides, the CDR3 is TGTGCCAGCAGCTTACAATTCATGAACACTGAAGCTTTCTTT.

The CDR3 coding sequence is TGTGCCACCAGTGATAGAGGGCCCGGGGAGCTGTTTTTT. This sequence encodes CATSDRGPGELFF. V gene TRBV24-1 combines with J gene TRBJ2-2; D possibly corresponds to TRBD2 (5 bases). Germline lookup yields CDR1 KGHDR and CDR2 SFDVKD. The CDR3 has 13 amino acids. The V and J ends lost 3 bases and 6 bases respectively, with 7 bases between them.

This sequence joins TRBV5-1 and TRBJ2-3; a weak D match, TRBD2 (6 bases). Germline V gene lookup returns CDR1 SGHRS and CDR2 YFSETQ. V lost 0 bases to trimming and J lost 3 bases, with 14 bases between them. This CDR3 spans 16 amino acids. CDR3 in DNA: TGCGCCAGCAGCTTGGTGGGGAACGCGGGAACAGATACGCAGTATTTT. It codes for CASSLVGNAGTDTQYF.

V usage is TRBV5-1 and J usage is TRBJ1-6, with 11 bases matching TRBD1. The CDR3 is 14 residues long. Germline V CDR1 and CDR2: SGHRS, YFSETQ. After removal of 5 bases from V and 9 bases from J, the junction contained 4 bases not matched to a gene. CDR3 coding DNA: TGCGCCAGCAGTGACGGGACAGGGGGTTCACCCCTCCACTTT. As protein: CASSDGTGGSPLHF.